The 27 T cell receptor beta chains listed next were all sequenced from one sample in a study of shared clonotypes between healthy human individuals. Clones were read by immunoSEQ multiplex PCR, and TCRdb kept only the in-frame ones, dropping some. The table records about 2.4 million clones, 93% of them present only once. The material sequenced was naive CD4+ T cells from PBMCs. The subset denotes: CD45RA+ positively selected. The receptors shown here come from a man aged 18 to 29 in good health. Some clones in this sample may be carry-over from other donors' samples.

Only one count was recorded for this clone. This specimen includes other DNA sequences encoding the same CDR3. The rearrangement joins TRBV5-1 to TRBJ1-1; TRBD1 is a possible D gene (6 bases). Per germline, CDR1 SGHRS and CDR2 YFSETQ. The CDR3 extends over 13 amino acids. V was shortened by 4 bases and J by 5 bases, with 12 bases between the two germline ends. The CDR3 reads CASSVDRGTEAFF. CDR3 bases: TGCGCCAGCAGCGTGGACAGAGGAACTGAAGCTTTCTTT.

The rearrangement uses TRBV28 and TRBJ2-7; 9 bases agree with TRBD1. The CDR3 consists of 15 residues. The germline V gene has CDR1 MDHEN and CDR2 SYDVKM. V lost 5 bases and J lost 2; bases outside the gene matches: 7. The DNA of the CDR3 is TGTGCCAGCAGTCCGACAGGGGGAAGACCCTACGAGCAGTACTTC. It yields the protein CASSPTGGRPYEQYF. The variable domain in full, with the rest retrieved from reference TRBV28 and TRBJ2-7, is DVKVTQSSRYLVKRTGEKVFLECVQDMDHENMFWYRQDPGLGLRLIYFSYDVKMKEKGDIPEGYSVSREKKERFSLILESASTNQTSMYLCASSPTGGRPYEQYFGPGTRLTVT.

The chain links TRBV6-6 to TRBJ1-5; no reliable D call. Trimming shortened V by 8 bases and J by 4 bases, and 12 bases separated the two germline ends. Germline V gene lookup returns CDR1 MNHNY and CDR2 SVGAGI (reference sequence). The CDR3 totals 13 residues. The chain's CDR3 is CASGGGTNQPQHF. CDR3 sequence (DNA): TGTGCCAGCGGCGGTGGAACGAATCAGCCCCAGCATTTT.

The CDR3 is CASTPGDYTDTQYF. The CDR3 nucleotides read TGTGCCAGCACCCCCGGGGACTACACAGATACGCAGTATTTT. V and J are TRBV28 and TRBJ2-3, with 7 nucleotides matching TRBD2. This CDR3 has 14 amino acids. In germline, CDR1 is MDHEN, CDR2 SYDVKM. V was clipped by 7 bases and J by 2 bases; unmatched bases: 6.

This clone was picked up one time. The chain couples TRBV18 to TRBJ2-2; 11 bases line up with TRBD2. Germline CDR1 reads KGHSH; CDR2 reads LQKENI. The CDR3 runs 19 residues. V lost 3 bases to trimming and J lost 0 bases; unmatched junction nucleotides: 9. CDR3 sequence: CASSPAGTSGVANTGELFF. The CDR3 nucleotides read TGTGCCAGCTCACCGGCCGGGACTAGCGGTGTCGCGAACACCGGGGAGCTGTTTTTT. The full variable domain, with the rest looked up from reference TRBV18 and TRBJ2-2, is NAGVMQNPRHLVRRRGQEARLRCSPMKGHSHVYWYRQLPEEGLKFMVYLQKENIIDESGMPKERFSAEFPKEGPSILRIQQVVRGDSAAYFCASSPAGTSGVANTGELFFGEGSRLTVL.

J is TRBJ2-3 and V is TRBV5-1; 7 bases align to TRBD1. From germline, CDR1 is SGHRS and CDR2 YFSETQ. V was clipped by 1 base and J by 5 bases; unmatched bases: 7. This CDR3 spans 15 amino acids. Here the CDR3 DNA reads TGCGCCAGCAGCTTGCAGGGGGAATCGGGAGATACGCAGTATTTT. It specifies CASSLQGESGDTQYF. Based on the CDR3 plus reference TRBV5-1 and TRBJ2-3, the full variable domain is KAGVTQTPRYLIKTRGQQVTLSCSPISGHRSVSWYQQTPGQGLQFLFEYFSETQRNKGNFPGRFSGRQFSNSRSEMNVSTLELGDSALYLCASSLQGESGDTQYFGPGTRLTVL.

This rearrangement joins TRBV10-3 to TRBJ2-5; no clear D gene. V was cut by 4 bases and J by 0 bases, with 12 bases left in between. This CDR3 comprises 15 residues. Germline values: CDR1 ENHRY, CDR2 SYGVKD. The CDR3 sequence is CAISASSWYQETQYF. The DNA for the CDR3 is TGTGCCATCAGTGCGAGTTCGTGGTACCAAGAGACCCAGTACTTC.

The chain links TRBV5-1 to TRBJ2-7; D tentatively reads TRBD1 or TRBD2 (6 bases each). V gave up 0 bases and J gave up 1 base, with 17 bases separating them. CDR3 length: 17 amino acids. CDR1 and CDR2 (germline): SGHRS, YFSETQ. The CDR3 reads CASSLATGAGKSYEQYF. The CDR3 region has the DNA TGCGCCAGCAGCTTGGCCACGGGGGCGGGAAAATCCTACGAGCAGTACTTC. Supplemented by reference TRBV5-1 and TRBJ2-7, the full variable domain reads KAGVTQTPRYLIKTRGQQVTLSCSPISGHRSVSWYQQTPGQGLQFLFEYFSETQRNKGNFPGRFSGRQFSNSRSEMNVSTLELGDSALYLCASSLATGAGKSYEQYFGPGTRLTVT.

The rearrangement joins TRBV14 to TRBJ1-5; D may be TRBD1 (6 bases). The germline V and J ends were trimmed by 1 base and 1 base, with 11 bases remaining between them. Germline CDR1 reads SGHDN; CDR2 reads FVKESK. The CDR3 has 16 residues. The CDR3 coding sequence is TGTGCCAGCAGCCAAGCGATCAGGGGAAGCAATCAGCCCCAGCATTTT. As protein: CASSQAIRGSNQPQHF.

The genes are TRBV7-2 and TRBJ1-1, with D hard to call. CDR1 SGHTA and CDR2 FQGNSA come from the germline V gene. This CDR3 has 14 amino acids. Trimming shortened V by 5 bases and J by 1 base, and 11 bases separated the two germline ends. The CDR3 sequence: CASSNSQPNTEAFF. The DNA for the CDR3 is TGTGCCAGCAGCAACAGCCAACCGAACACTGAAGCTTTCTTT.

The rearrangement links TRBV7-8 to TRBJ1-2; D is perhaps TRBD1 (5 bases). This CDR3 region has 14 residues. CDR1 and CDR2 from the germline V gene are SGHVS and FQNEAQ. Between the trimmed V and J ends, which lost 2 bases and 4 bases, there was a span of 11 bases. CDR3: CASSLTGMVYGYTF. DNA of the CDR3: TGTGCCAGCAGCTTAACAGGCATGGTCTATGGCTACACCTTC.

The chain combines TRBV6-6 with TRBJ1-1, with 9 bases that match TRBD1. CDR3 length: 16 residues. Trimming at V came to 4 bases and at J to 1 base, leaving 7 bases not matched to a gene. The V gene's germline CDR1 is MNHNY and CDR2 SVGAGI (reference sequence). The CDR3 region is CASSSGQGLWNTEAFF. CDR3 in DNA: TGTGCCAGCAGTTCTGGACAGGGGTTATGGAACACTGAAGCTTTCTTT.

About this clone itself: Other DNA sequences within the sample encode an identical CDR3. The CDR3 nucleotides are TGTGCCAGCAGCTTTCAAGGCAATGAGCAGTTCTTC. It translates to CASSFQGNEQFF. This chain uses TRBV7-2 with TRBJ2-1; D is ambiguous. CDR1 is SGHTA, CDR2 FQGNSA, per germline. CDR3 size: 12 residues. Between the trimmed V and J ends, which lost 3 bases and 6 bases, there was a span of 6 bases.

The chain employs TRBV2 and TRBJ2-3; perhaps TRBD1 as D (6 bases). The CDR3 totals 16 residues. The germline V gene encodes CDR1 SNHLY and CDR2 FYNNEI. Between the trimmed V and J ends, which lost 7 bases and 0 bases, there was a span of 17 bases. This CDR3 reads CASTPGTPTSTDTQYF. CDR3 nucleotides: TGTGCCAGCACTCCCGGGACACCCACTAGCACAGATACGCAGTATTTT.

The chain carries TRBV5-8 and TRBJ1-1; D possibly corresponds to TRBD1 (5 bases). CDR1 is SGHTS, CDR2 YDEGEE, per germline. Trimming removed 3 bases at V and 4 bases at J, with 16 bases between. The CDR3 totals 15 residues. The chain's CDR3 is CASSSFRGGATEAFF. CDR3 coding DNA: TGTGCCAGCAGCTCCTTTCGGGGTGGGGCCACTGAAGCTTTCTTT.

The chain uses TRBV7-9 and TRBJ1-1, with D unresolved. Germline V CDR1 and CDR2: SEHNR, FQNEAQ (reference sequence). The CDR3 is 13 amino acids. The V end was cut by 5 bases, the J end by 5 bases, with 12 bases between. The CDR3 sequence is CASSTGRGTEAFF. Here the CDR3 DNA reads TGTGCCAGCAGCACCGGACGAGGGACTGAAGCTTTCTTT. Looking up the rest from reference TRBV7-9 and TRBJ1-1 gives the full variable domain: DTGVSQNPRHKITKRGQNVTFRCDPISEHNRLYWYRQTLGQGPEFLTYFQNEAQLEKSRLLSDRFSAERPKGSFSTLEIQRTEQGDSAMYLCASSTGRGTEAFFGQGTRLTVV.

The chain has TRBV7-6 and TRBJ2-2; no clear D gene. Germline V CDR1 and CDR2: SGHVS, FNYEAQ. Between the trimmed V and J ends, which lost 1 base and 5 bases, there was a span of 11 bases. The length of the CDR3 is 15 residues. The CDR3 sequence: CASSLVGPQTGELFF. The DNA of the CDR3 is TGTGCCAGCAGCTTAGTGGGCCCCCAGACCGGGGAGCTGTTTTTT.

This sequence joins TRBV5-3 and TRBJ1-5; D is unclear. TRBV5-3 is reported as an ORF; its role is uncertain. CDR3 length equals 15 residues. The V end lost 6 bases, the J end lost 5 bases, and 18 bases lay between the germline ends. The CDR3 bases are TGTGCCAGAATGCAAGAGGGTTTCGGTGATCAGCCCCAGCATTTT. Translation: CARMQEGFGDQPQHF.

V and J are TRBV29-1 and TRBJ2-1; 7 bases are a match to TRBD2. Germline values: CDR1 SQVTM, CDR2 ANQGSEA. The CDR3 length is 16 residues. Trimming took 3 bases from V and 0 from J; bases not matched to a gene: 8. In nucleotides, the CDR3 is TGCAGCGTTGACGACGGGACTACGAGCTCCTACAATGAGCAGTTCTTC. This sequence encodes CSVDDGTTSSYNEQFF.

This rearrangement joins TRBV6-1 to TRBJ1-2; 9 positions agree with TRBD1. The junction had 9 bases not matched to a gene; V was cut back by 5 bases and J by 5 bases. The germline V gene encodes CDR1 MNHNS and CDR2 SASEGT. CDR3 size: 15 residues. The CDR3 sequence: CASSPRTGDMYGYTF. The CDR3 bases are TGTGCCAGCAGTCCCCGGACAGGGGACATGTATGGCTACACCTTC.

The DNA for the CDR3 is TGTGCCAGCCGGGACCCAGGGAACTCACCCCTCCACTTT. This translates into CASRDPGNSPLHF. The V call is TRBV2, the J call TRBJ1-6; the D gene is possibly TRBD1 (5 bases). Germline CDR1 and CDR2: SNHLY and FYNNEI. Trimming took off 8 bases at V and 10 bases at J, with 15 bases between the two ends. The CDR3 totals 13 residues.

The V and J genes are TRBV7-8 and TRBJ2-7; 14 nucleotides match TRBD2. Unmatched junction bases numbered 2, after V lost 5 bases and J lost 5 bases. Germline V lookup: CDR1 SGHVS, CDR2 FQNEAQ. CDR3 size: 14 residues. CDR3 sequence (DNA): TGTGCCAGCAGCCTGGGACTAGCGGGAGACGAGCAGTACTTC. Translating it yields CASSLGLAGDEQYF.

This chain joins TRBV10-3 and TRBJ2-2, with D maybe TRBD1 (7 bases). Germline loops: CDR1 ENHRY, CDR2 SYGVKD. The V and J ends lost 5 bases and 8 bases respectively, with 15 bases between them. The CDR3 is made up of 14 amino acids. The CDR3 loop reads CAISPTTGRGELFF. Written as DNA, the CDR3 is TGTGCCATCAGTCCAACGACAGGGAGGGGGGAGCTGTTTTTT.

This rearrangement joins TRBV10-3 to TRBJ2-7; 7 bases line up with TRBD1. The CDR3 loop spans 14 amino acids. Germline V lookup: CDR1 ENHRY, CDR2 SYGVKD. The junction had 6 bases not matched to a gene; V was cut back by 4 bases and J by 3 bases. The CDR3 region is CAISARDRNYEQYF. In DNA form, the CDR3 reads TGTGCCATCAGTGCAAGGGACAGAAACTACGAGCAGTACTTC.

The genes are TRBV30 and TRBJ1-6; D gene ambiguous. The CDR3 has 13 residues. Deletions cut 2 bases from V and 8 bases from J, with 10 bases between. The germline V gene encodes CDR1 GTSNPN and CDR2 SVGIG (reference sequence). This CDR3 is CAWSKQRDSPLHF. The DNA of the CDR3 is TGTGCCTGGAGTAAACAGCGGGATTCACCCCTCCACTTT.

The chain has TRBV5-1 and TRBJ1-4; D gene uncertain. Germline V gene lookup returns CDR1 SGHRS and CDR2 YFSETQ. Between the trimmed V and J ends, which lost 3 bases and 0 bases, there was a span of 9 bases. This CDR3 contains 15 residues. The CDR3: CASSWLSATNEKLFF. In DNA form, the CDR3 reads TGCGCCAGCAGCTGGTTAAGTGCAACTAATGAAAAACTGTTTTTT.

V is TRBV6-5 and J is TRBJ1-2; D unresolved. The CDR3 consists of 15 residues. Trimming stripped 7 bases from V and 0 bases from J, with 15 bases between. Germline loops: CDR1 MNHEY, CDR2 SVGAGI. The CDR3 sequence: CASKGAGGTNYGYTF. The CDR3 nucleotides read TGTGCCAGCAAGGGAGCCGGTGGCACTAACTATGGCTACACCTTC.